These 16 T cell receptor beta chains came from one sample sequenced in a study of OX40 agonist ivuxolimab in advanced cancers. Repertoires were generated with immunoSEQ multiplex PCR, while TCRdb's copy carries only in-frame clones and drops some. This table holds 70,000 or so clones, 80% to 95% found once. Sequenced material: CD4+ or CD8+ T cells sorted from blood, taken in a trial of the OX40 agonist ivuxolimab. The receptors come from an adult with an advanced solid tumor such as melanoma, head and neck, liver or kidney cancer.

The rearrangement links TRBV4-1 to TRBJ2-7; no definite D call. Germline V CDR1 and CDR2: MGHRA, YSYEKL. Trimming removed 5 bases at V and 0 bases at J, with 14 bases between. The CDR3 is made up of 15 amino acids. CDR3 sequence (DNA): TGCGCCAGCAGCTCCGTGGAAGAGAGCTCCTACGAGCAGTACTTC. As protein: CASSSVEESSYEQYF.

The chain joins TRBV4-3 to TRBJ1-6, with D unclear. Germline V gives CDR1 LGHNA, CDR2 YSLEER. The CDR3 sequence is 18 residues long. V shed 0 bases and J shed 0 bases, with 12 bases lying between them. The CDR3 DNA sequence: TGCGCCAGCAGCCAAGACCGAGTCCGGAGCTCCTATAATTCACCCCTCCACTTT. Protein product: CASSQDRVRSSYNSPLHF.

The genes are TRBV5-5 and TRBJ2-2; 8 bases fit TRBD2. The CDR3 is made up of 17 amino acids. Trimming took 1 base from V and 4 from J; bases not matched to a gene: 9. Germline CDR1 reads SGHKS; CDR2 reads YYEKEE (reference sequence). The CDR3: CASSLSGSGAITGELFF. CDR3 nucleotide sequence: TGTGCCAGCAGCTTGTCGGGTAGCGGGGCGATCACCGGGGAGCTGTTTTTT.

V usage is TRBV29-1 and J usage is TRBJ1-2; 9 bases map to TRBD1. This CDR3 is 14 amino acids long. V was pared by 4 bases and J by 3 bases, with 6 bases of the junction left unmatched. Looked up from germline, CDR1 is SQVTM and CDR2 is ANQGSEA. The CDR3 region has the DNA TGCAGCGTTGTTTGGACAGGGGAATACTATGGCTACACCTTC. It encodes CSVVWTGEYYGYTF.

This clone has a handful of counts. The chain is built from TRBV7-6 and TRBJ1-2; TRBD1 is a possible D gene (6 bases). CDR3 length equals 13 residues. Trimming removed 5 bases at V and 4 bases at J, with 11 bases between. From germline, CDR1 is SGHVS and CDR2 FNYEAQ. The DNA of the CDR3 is TGTGCCAGCAGCAAGGGGGAAACCTATGGCTACACCTTC. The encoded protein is CASSKGETYGYTF.

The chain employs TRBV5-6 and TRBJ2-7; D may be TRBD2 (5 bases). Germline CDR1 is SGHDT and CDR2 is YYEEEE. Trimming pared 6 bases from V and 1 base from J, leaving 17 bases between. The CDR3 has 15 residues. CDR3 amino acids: CASTNRAEASYEQYF. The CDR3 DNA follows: TGTGCCAGCACGAACCGGGCGGAGGCTTCCTACGAGCAGTACTTC.

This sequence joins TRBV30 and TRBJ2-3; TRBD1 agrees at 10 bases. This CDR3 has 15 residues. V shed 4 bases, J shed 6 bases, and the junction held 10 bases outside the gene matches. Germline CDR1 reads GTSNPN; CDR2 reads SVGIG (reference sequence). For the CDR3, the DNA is TGTGCCTGGACCGGGACAGGGGCGCCAGGGGATACGCAGTATTTT. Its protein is CAWTGTGAPGDTQYF.

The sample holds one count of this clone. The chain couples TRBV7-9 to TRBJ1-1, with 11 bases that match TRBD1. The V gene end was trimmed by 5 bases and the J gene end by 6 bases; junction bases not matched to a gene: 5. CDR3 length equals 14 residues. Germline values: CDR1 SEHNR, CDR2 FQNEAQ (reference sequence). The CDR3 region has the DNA TGTGCCAGCAGCAGGACAGGGGGCAGGGCTGAAGCTTTCTTT. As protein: CASSRTGGRAEAFF.

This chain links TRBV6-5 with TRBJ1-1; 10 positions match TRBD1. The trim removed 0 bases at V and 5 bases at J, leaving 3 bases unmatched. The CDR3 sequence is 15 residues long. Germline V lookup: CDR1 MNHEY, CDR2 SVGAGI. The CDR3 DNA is TGTGCCAGCAGTTACTCGGGGACAGGGGAGACTGAAGCTTTCTTT. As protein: CASSYSGTGETEAFF.

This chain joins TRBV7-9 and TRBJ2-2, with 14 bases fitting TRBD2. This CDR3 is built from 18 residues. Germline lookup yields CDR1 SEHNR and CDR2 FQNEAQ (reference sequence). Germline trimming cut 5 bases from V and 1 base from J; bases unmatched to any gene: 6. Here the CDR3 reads CASSTGLAGGRNTGELFF. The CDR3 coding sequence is TGTGCCAGCAGCACCGGACTAGCGGGGGGCCGGAACACCGGGGAGCTGTTTTTT.

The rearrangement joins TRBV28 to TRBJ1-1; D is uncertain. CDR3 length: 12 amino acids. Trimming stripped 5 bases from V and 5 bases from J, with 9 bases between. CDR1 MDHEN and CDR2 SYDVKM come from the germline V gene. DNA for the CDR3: TGTGCCAGCAGTATGGAGGCAACTGAAGCTTTCTTT. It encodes CASSMEATEAFF.

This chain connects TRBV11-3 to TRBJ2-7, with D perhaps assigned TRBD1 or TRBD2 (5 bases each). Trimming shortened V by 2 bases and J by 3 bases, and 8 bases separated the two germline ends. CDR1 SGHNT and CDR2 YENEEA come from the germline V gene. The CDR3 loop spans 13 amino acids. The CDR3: CASSLWDHYEQYF. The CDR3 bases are TGTGCCAGCAGCTTATGGGACCACTACGAGCAGTACTTC.

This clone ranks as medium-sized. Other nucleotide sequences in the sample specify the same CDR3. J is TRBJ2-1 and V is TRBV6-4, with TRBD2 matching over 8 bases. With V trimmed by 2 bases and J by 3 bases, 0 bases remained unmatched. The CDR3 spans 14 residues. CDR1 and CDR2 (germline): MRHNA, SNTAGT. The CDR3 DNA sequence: TGTGCCAGCAGTGACAGCGGGGGCTACAATGAGCAGTTCTTC. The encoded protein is CASSDSGGYNEQFF.

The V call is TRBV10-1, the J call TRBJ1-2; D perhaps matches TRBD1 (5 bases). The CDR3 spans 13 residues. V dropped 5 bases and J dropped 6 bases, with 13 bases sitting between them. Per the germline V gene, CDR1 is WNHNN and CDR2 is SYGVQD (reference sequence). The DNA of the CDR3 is TGCGCCAGCAGTTATTCCGAGGGGCATGGCTACACCTTC. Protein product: CASSYSEGHGYTF.

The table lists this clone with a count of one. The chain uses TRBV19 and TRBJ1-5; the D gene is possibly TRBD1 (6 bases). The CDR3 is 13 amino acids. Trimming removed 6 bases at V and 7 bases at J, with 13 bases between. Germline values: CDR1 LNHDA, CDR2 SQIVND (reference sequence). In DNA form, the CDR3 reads TGTGCCAGTAGAGGGTCAGGGGAACAGCCCCAGCATTTT. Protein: CASRGSGEQPQHF.

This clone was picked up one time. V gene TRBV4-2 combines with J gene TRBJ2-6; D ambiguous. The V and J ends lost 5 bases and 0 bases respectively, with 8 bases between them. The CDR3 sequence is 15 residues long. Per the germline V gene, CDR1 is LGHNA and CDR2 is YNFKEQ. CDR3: CASSSEVSGANVLTF. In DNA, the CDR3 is TGTGCCAGCAGCTCAGAGGTCTCTGGGGCCAACGTCCTGACTTTC.